This TCR beta chain appears in the sequencing data of a study of T cell responses to AZD1222 COVID-19 vaccine. This table comes from immunoSEQ multiplex PCR, and its TCRdb copy is limited to in-frame clones, with some not included. This table has roughly 140,000 clones, 89% appearing once. The ends were cut back, 4 bases at V and 2 bases at J, with 10 bases in the middle. The CDR3 has 14 residues. Germline V gene lookup returns CDR1 MDHEN and CDR2 SYDVKM. This specimen consisted of peripheral blood, obtained on day 0 of AZD1222 vaccination. The chain carries TRBV28 and TRBJ2-3; a possible D gene is TRBD2 (6 bases). This clonotype originated in an adult in good health. CDR3 sequence reads: CASSWIADTDTQYF. In nucleotides, the CDR3 is TGTGCCAGCAGTTGGATAGCGGACACAGATACGCAGTATTTT.